This T cell receptor beta chain was recovered during a study of blood T cell repertoires in COVID-19. Study-wide background: Specimens from acute and convalescent COVID-19 originated in the United States, Italy and Spain.

From germline, CDR1 is SGHRS and CDR2 YFSETQ. The germline V and J ends were trimmed by 7 bases and 4 bases, with 16 bases remaining between them. The CDR3 is 14 residues long. Per the original methods: For nucleated cells, counts were estimated from reference gene primer amplification. The method was immunoSEQ multiplex PCR; TCRdb's version includes in-frame clones alone and lacks a portion of them. That table furnishes V, J and clone size, whereas the DNA furnished D and trimming. The table lists about 120,000 clones, around 86% of them singletons. This TCR came from a man at least 80 years old with acute or convalescent COVID-19. The chain combines TRBV5-1 with TRBJ2-3; maybe TRBD2 (5 bases). The sequenced sample consisted of peripheral blood. Here the CDR3 reads CASFPSIASDTQYF. In DNA, the CDR3 is TGCGCCAGCTTCCCCTCTATAGCGTCAGATACGCAGTATTTT.